The 6 T cell receptor beta chains below were found in one sample sequenced in a study of T cell responses to AZD1222 COVID-19 vaccine. Using immunoSEQ multiplex PCR, the repertoire was profiled, and TCRdb retains in-frame clones only, with some absent. The data show 70,000 to 90,000 clones, 80% to 90% seen once. Specimen: peripheral blood, collected 28 days after the second AZD1222 dose. Source of these receptors: an adult who received the AZD1222 COVID-19 vaccine.

The V call is TRBV7-9, the J call TRBJ2-1; unclear D gene. CDR1 and CDR2 from the germline V gene are SEHNR and FQNEAQ (reference sequence). The CDR3 has 15 amino acids. Trimming left V 5 bases short and J 2 bases short, with 13 bases between. CDR3 sequence (DNA): TGTGCCAGCAGCCCGCCGGGCGCGGCCTACAATGAGCAGTTCTTC. Amino acid sequence: CASSPPGAAYNEQFF.

This clone has only one observation. This chain joins TRBV6-2 or TRBV6-3 and TRBJ2-7, with 12 nucleotides matching TRBD1. V lost 6 bases and J lost 2; bases outside the gene matches: 8. Germline lookup yields CDR1 MNHEY and CDR2 SVGEGT. The CDR3 consists of 16 residues. This chain's CDR3 is CASSSGTGGGAYEQYV. CDR3 bases: TGTGCCAGCAGCTCCGGGACAGGGGGCGGTGCCTACGAGCAGTACGTC.

In this sample, this clone turned up once. The chain has TRBV7-9 and TRBJ1-3; D unclear. The germline CDR1 and CDR2 sequences are SEHNR and FQNEAQ (reference sequence). V was pared by 7 bases and J by 6 bases, with 10 bases between. The CDR3 is 12 residues long. The CDR3 DNA reads TGTGCCAGCACCCCGTCTCTAAACACCATATATTTT. Encoded protein: CASTPSLNTIYF.

This clone came up once. The genes are TRBV2 and TRBJ1-3; D remains unclear. Per germline, CDR1 SNHLY and CDR2 FYNNEI. Trimming took 7 bases from V and 4 from J, leaving 11 bases between them. This CDR3 has 13 amino acids. CDR3 in amino acids: CASTTELGNTIYF. In DNA, the CDR3 is TGTGCCAGCACTACAGAGCTAGGAAACACCATATATTTT.

V and J are TRBV9 and TRBJ2-1; a weak D match, TRBD2 (7 bases). V shed 1 base and J shed 3 bases, with 11 bases lying between them. The CDR3 extends over 15 amino acids. The germline V gene encodes CDR1 SGDLS and CDR2 YYNGEE. The CDR3 nucleotides are TGTGCCAGCAGCGTAACGGGGGGCAGCTACAATGAGCAGTTCTTC. This translates into CASSVTGGSYNEQFF.

The chain couples TRBV24-1 to TRBJ2-3; D may be TRBD2 (6 bases). This CDR3 has 15 residues. The V end lost 10 bases, the J end lost 2 bases, and 18 bases lay between the germline ends. Germline loops: CDR1 KGHDR, CDR2 SFDVKD. The CDR3 region has the DNA TGTGCCACTAGTATACCGGGACTTATCACAGATACGCAGTATTTT. Encoded protein: CATSIPGLITDTQYF.